One and the same sample provided the 7 T cell receptor beta chains below, sequenced in a study of blood T cells in healthy people across ages. Primed by a sample-barcoded 5' primer and a J-beta primer mix, a second PCR proceeded for 7 to 11 cycles. TCRdb ran MiXCR on the 5' RACE reads and lists one entry per CDR3 protein. The sample has 380,000 or so distinct CDR3 sequences; roughly half are singletons. The specimen sequenced was blood. The receptors shown here come from a man aged 55 to 70 in good health.

A few counts support this clonotype. The chain is built from TRBV6-1 and TRBJ2-7; TRBD2 agrees at 8 bases. The CDR3 loop spans 15 amino acids. The germline V gene encodes CDR1 MNHNS and CDR2 SASEGT. Trimming at V came to 8 bases and at J to 0 bases, leaving 9 bases not matched to a gene. CDR3 sequence (DNA): TGTGCCAGCTCGGCCGGAACTAGCGGCTCCTACGAGCAGTACTTC. Protein: CASSAGTSGSYEQYF.

The V gene is TRBV20-1, the J gene TRBJ2-7; D is possibly TRBD1 or TRBD2 (5 bases each). This CDR3 region has 13 residues. V shed 3 bases and J shed 2 bases, with 11 bases lying between them. CDR1 is DFQATT, CDR2 SNEGSKA, per germline (reference sequence). DNA for the CDR3: TGCAGTGCTAGGACCCCGGGACCCTACGAGCAGTACTTC. Residues: CSARTPGPYEQYF.

This chain links TRBV12-3 or TRBV12-4 with TRBJ2-5; the D gene is possibly TRBD2 (5 bases). The DNA end is a closer match to TRBJ2-1, so the J assignment may be wrong. This CDR3 region has 15 residues. The CDR3 loop reads CASSKARAGGETQFF. CDR3 coding DNA: TGTGCCAGCAGTAAGGCCCGGGCCGGTGGGGAGACCCAGTTCTTC.

Remarks on this clonotype: A much more abundant neighbour one base away suggests this may be a read error. This chain uses TRBV30 with TRBJ2-5; perhaps TRBD1 as D (6 bases). Per germline, CDR1 GTSNPN and CDR2 SVGIG (reference sequence). This CDR3 spans 11 amino acids. CDR3 region: CVWTDQETQYF. DNA for the CDR3: TGTGTCTGGACAGATCAAGAGACCCAGTACTTC. Filled out from reference TRBV30 and TRBJ2-5, the complete variable domain reads SQTIHQWPATLVQPVGSPLSLECTVEGTSNPNLYWYRQAAGRGLQLLFYSVGIGQISSEVPQNLSASRPQDRQFILSSKKLLLSDSGFYLCVWTDQETQYFGPGTRLLVL.

This clonotype was counted ten times or more. Here the CDR3 reads CASHRFDTDTQYF. Written as DNA, the CDR3 is TGTGCCAGCCACAGGTTTGACACAGATACGCAGTATTTT. The chain has TRBV7-2 and TRBJ2-3; D may be TRBD1 (5 bases). The CDR3 has 13 residues. Germline assignment: CDR1 SGHTA and CDR2 FQGNSA. V was cut by 8 bases and J by 2 bases, with 11 bases left in between.

The J gene is TRBJ1-5, the V gene TRBV7-3; D remains unclear. Per the germline V gene, CDR1 is SGHTA and CDR2 is FQGTGA. This CDR3 has 13 amino acids. V lost 4 bases, J lost 11 bases, and 15 bases lay in between. For the CDR3, the DNA is TGTGCCAGCAGCTCAGATCCGGGATCAGCCCAGCATTTT. It codes for CASSSDPGSAQHF.

The chain recombines TRBV24-1 with TRBJ2-2; possible D gene TRBD2, 6 bases. The CDR3 spans 17 residues. V lost 5 bases and J 3 bases, leaving 18 bases between the germline ends. Per the germline V gene, CDR1 is KGHDR and CDR2 is SFDVKD. The CDR3 DNA sequence: TGTGCCACCAGTGCCGAGGGGCTGGGGGGTGACACCGGGGAGCTGTTTTTT. This encodes CATSAEGLGGDTGELFF.